This TCR beta chain originates from a study of Graves' ophthalmopathy and Graves' hyperthyroidism. On the study more broadly: The collection of peripheral blood took place at initial diagnosis, before any treatment.

Losses at the gene ends were 10 bases for V and 3 bases for J; bases not matched to a gene: 5. CDR3 size: 14 residues. CDR1 is ENHRY and CDR2 is SYGVKD in the germline V gene. As the template, RNA transcripts were used to amplify TCR beta CDR3 regions. Scientists carried out first-round RT-PCR using HTBI primers and then a second-round multiplex PCR. TCRdb reprocessed the multiplex PCR reads with MiXCR, giving one entry per CDR3 protein. This table holds 660,000 or so distinct CDR3 sequences, roughly two fifths found once. Pregnant or lactating patients and those with other autoimmune diseases or uncontrolled infections were excluded. It was from roughly 10 ml of fresh peripheral blood that the PBMCs came.

The chain links TRBV10-3 to TRBJ2-2; 10 bases are shared with TRBD1. The sample consisted of peripheral blood. This receptor was obtained from an adult man with Graves' ophthalmopathy. Written as DNA, the CDR3 is TGTGCCAGCTTGGGGACAGGGGACACCGGGGAGCTGTTTTTT. As protein: CASLGTGDTGELFF.